This T cell receptor beta chain was captured by sequencing in a study of control samples from healthy donors and cancer patients. Method: immunoSEQ multiplex PCR; TCRdb's copy keeps in-frame clones and lacks some. The sample holds some 80,000 clones, approximately 90% seen once. V was cut by 0 bases and J by 9 bases, with 14 bases left in between. CDR3 length equals 14 residues. Germline CDR1 SGHDN, CDR2 FVKESK. The rearrangement joins TRBV14 to TRBJ1-1; D call uncertain. The receptor was derived from a woman aged 60-75 years with head and neck cancer. Sample: PBMCs. This CDR3 is CASSQDHGRLKAFF. Here the CDR3 DNA reads TGTGCCAGCAGCCAAGATCACGGCAGACTAAAAGCTTTCTTT.